The 29 T cell receptor beta chains below all came from one sample that was sequenced in a study of T cells in Graves' hyperthyroidism and ophthalmopathy. TCR beta CDR3 regions were amplified from RNA. A set of HTBI primers served as the primers for a first-round RT-PCR of the TCR CDR3. One entry per CDR3 protein, called by TCRdb with MiXCR from the multiplex PCR reads. The sample has about 700,000 distinct CDR3 sequences; around 15% are singletons. The sequenced material came from blood. Every receptor here comes from a young woman with Graves' hyperthyroidism.

This clonotype has only a few counts. This CDR3 is CASRTPPGLRPNEQFF. In DNA form, the CDR3 reads TGTGCCAGCAGGACTCCCCCGGGTCTCAGGCCCAATGAGCAGTTCTTC. The chain carries TRBV7-8 and TRBJ2-1; D remains unclear. The CDR3 contains 16 residues. The germline CDR1 and CDR2 sequences are SGHVS and FQNEAQ. The germline V and J ends were trimmed by 6 bases and 6 bases, with 21 bases remaining between them. The full variable domain, in which reference TRBV7-8 and TRBJ2-1 provide the parts outside the CDR3, is GAGVSQSPRYKVAKRGQDVALRCDPISGHVSLFWYQQALGQGPEFLTYFQNEAQLDKSGLPSDRFFAERPEGSVSTLKIQRTQQEDSAVYLCASRTPPGLRPNEQFFGPGTRLTVL.

V is TRBV19 and J is TRBJ2-1; possibly TRBD2 for D (5 bases). The ends were cut back, 3 bases at V and 6 bases at J, with 12 bases in the middle. The CDR3 runs 14 residues. Per germline, CDR1 LNHDA and CDR2 SQIVND (reference sequence). Here the CDR3 reads CASSIRYGGNEQFF. The CDR3 DNA follows: TGTGCCAGTAGTATTAGGTACGGAGGCAATGAGCAGTTCTTC. The whole variable domain, remainder taken from reference TRBV19 and TRBJ2-1, is DGGITQSPKYLFRKEGQNVTLSCEQNLNHDAMYWYRQDPGQGLRLIYYSQIVNDFQKGDIAEGYSVSREKKESFPLTVTSAQKNPTAFYLCASSIRYGGNEQFFGPGTRLTVL.

This clonotype was counted at least ten times. The chain recombines TRBV3-1 with TRBJ2-5, with 10 bases identical to TRBD2. The CDR3 sequence is 18 residues long. Germline V gene lookup returns CDR1 LGHDT and CDR2 YNNKEL (reference sequence). Germline trimming cut 0 bases from V and 4 bases from J; bases unmatched to any gene: 11. CDR3 in amino acids: CASSQDSLAGVGPETQYF. The DNA of the CDR3 is TGTGCCAGCAGCCAAGATTCCCTAGCGGGAGTTGGTCCAGAGACCCAGTACTTC.

Concerning this clonotype itself: It may be a read error: a sequence one base away is much more abundant. In DNA, the CDR3 is TGTGCCAGCGGTGAAAGGAATAGTCACAATGAGCAGTTCTTC. Translated, it gives CASGERNSHNEQFF. This chain connects TRBV2 to TRBJ2-1; D is unclear. This CDR3 contains 14 residues. Germline-derived CDR1 and CDR2 are SNHLY and FYNNEI.

This clonotype was seen more than once but under ten times. The V and J genes are TRBV7-9 and TRBJ2-7; possibly TRBD2 for D (6 bases). CDR3 length equals 15 residues. Per the germline V gene, CDR1 is SEHNR and CDR2 is FQNEAQ (reference sequence). V was clipped by 6 bases and J by 2 bases, with 17 bases between them. CDR3: CASRGVGTAAYEQYF. CDR3 nucleotides: TGTGCCAGCAGGGGGGTAGGGACTGCCGCCTACGAGCAGTACTTC.

There are many counts of this clonotype. The chain recombines TRBV20-1 with TRBJ2-3; D perhaps matches TRBD2 (6 bases). Germline CDR1 reads DFQATT; CDR2 reads SNEGSKA (reference sequence). The length of the CDR3 is 15 residues. Trimming removed 3 bases from V and 1 base from J, with 14 bases in between. Written as DNA, the CDR3 is TGCAGTGCTAGTGTTTCGTCTAGCGGCACAGATACGCAGTATTTT. Translated: CSASVSSSGTDTQYF.

This clonotype has more than one count but fewer than ten. V usage is TRBV6-1 and J usage is TRBJ2-2, with 8 bases matching TRBD1. The CDR3 runs to 14 residues. Germline V gene lookup returns CDR1 MNHNS and CDR2 SASEGT. The ends lost 6 bases at V and 5 bases at J; junction bases unmatched: 5. This CDR3 is CASRRTGKTGELFF. The CDR3 DNA is TGTGCCAGCAGGCGGACAGGGAAGACCGGGGAGCTGTTTTTT.

CDR3 nucleotides: TGTGCCAGCAGCCCCTCTTTCTACAATGAGCAGTTCTTC. Protein product: CASSPSFYNEQFF. V and J are TRBV14 and TRBJ2-1; D is ambiguous. The CDR3 runs 13 residues. Trimming stripped 4 bases from V and 3 bases from J, with 7 bases between. Germline V CDR1 and CDR2: SGHDN, FVKESK.

This clonotype was observed at least ten times. The rearrangement joins TRBV20-1 to TRBJ1-2; maybe TRBD1 (6 bases). This CDR3 spans 14 amino acids. V lost 6 bases and J 8 bases, leaving 22 bases between the germline ends. Germline CDR1 DFQATT, CDR2 SNEGSKA (reference sequence). CDR3 sequence reads: CSATWSQGRGGYTF. The CDR3 DNA follows: TGCAGTGCCACTTGGTCCCAGGGGCGGGGAGGCTACACCTTC.

This clonotype has just a few counts. A single base separates this from a much larger clone, so it may be a read error. The genes are TRBV3-1 and TRBJ2-1; weak D call: TRBD1 (5 bases). Trimming removed 1 base at V and 6 bases at J, with 13 bases between. CDR1 LGHDT and CDR2 YNNKEL come from the germline V gene (reference sequence). CDR3 length: 15 residues. CDR3 coding DNA: TGTGCCAGCAGCCAAGCTTCGGCAGGGCCCAATGAGCAGTTCTTC. Its translation is CASSQASAGPNEQFF.

This clonotype was seen repeatedly, ten times or more. This chain uses TRBV20-1 with TRBJ2-5, with 7 bases lining up with TRBD1. The trim removed 5 bases at V and 5 bases at J, leaving 8 bases unmatched. The CDR3 has 13 amino acids. Germline V gene sequence: CDR1 DFQATT, CDR2 SNEGSKA (reference sequence). The CDR3 DNA follows: TGCAGTGCTTCTGACAGGGATGGGGAGACCCAGTACTTC. Amino acids: CSASDRDGETQYF.

This clonotype was picked up many times. The gene calls are TRBV6-5 and TRBJ2-2; no reliable D call. This CDR3 comprises 15 residues. The germline V and J ends were trimmed by 3 bases and 0 bases, with 8 bases remaining between them. The V gene's germline CDR1 is MNHEY and CDR2 SVGAGI. The CDR3, as DNA: TGTGCCAGCAGTTATACCGGAGCGAACACCGGGGAGCTGTTTTTT. This gives the protein CASSYTGANTGELFF.

The chain links TRBV4-1 to TRBJ1-5; a possible D gene is TRBD1 (5 bases). Per the germline V gene, CDR1 is MGHRA and CDR2 is YSYEKL. The germline V and J ends were trimmed by 3 bases and 5 bases, with 20 bases remaining between them. The CDR3 is 17 residues long. CDR3: CASSHNFVRGKDQPQHF. DNA for the CDR3: TGCGCCAGCAGCCACAATTTTGTTAGGGGTAAAGATCAGCCCCAGCATTTT.

This clonotype has at least ten counts. The chain employs TRBV7-2 and TRBJ1-5; D gene unclear. In germline, CDR1 is SGHTA, CDR2 FQGNSA. This CDR3 is 14 amino acids long. V was trimmed by 1 base and J by 1 base, leaving 5 bases between them. The CDR3 sequence is CASSLVGSNQPQHF. CDR3 DNA: TGTGCCAGCAGCTTAGTGGGGAGCAATCAGCCCCAGCATTTT.

This clonotype has at least ten counts. V and J are TRBV6-2 or TRBV6-3 and TRBJ1-5, with TRBD1 as a possible D gene (5 bases). The CDR3 length is 15 residues. V lost 0 bases and J lost 2, with 8 bases in between. Germline V gives CDR1 MNHEY, CDR2 SVGEGT. CDR3 coding DNA: TGTGCCAGCAGTTACTCGGGGACGGGCAATCAGCCCCAGCATTTT. The encoded protein is CASSYSGTGNQPQHF.

As regards this clonotype: Given a much more abundant clone one base away, this may be a read error. The chain uses TRBV3-1 and TRBJ2-5, with D perhaps matching TRBD2 (5 bases). Germline V gives CDR1 LGHDT, CDR2 YNNKEL (reference sequence). Trimming removed 4 bases at V and 3 bases at J, with 18 bases between. The CDR3 sequence is 16 residues long. CDR3 coding DNA: TGTGCCAGCAGCCCTCCCGTAGTGGGAGTTAAAGAGACCCAGTACTTC. It translates to CASSPPVVGVKETQYF.

This clonotype was seen many times. This chain links TRBV27 with TRBJ2-1; the match to TRBD1 covers 9 bases. Germline assignment: CDR1 MNHEY and CDR2 SMNVEV (reference sequence). After removal of 5 bases from V and 9 bases from J, the junction contained 14 bases not matched to a gene. The CDR3 runs 16 residues. CDR3 amino acids: CASSPSGDRAGSEQFF. DNA of the CDR3: TGTGCCAGCAGTCCCTCTGGGGACAGGGCGGGGAGTGAGCAGTTCTTC.

This clonotype has ten or more counts. The V call is TRBV7-2, the J call TRBJ2-5; tentative D call: TRBD1 (6 bases). V dropped 1 base and J dropped 2 bases, with 8 bases sitting between them. The CDR3 contains 14 residues. Germline CDR1 SGHTA, CDR2 FQGNSA. CDR3 protein: CASSLGGRQETQYF. In DNA form, the CDR3 reads TGTGCCAGCAGCTTAGGGGGGCGTCAAGAGACCCAGTACTTC.

This clonotype came up many times. CDR3 DNA: TGTGCCAGCTCACCACGATCGGACAGCCTTTACTATGGCTACACCTTC. As protein: CASSPRSDSLYYGYTF. The chain employs TRBV18 and TRBJ1-2; possibly TRBD1 for D (6 bases). V was clipped by 1 base and J by 3 bases, with 15 bases between them. This CDR3 is built from 16 residues. Germline lookup yields CDR1 KGHSH and CDR2 LQKENI.

This clonotype was observed many times. The V call is TRBV5-1, the J call TRBJ1-2; D is possibly TRBD1 (6 bases). Trimming pared 2 bases from V and 8 bases from J, leaving 19 bases between. The germline V gene encodes CDR1 SGHRS and CDR2 YFSETQ. The CDR3 runs to 15 residues. DNA for the CDR3: TGCGCCAGCAGCTTTGACAGGATTGGACGGCGCGGCTACACCTTC. It codes for CASSFDRIGRRGYTF.

This clonotype was seen ten or more times. The chain links TRBV7-3 to TRBJ2-1, with 10 bases identical to TRBD1. Trimming removed 1 base from V and 7 bases from J; junction bases left unmatched: 4. The CDR3 extends over 15 amino acids. The germline gives CDR1 SGHTA, CDR2 FQGTGA. The CDR3 DNA reads TGTGCCAGCAGCTTAAAAGGGACAGGGGTGAATGAGCAGTTCTTC. Protein sequence: CASSLKGTGVNEQFF.

The chain is built from TRBV4-3 and TRBJ2-7; the D gene is possibly TRBD1 (6 bases). Germline V gene sequence: CDR1 LGHNA, CDR2 YSLEER. The CDR3 is made up of 15 amino acids. V was pared by 4 bases and J by 3 bases, with 16 bases between. CDR3 loop: CASSPDRWGNYEQYF. Written as DNA, the CDR3 is TGCGCCAGCAGCCCAGACAGGTGGGGGAACTACGAGCAGTACTTC.

The chain recombines TRBV29-1 with TRBJ1-6, with 9 bases aligning to TRBD1. The CDR3 consists of 13 residues. CDR1 SQVTM and CDR2 ANQGSEA come from the germline V gene. Trimming removed 4 bases from V and 6 bases from J; junction bases left unmatched: 1. The CDR3: CSVGDRANSPLHF. The CDR3 nucleotides are TGCAGCGTTGGGGACAGGGCTAATTCACCCCTCCACTTT.

In this sample, this clonotype turned up a few times. As DNA, the CDR3 is TGTGCCAGCAGCCCGCCCGGGACAGGGGTTCCCGGGGAGCTGTTTTTT. Protein: CASSPPGTGVPGELFF. J is TRBJ2-2 and V is TRBV7-8; 10 bases line up with TRBD1. Trimming took 5 bases from V and 6 from J; bases not matched to a gene: 9. Germline V CDR1 and CDR2: SGHVS, FQNEAQ. This CDR3 has 16 residues.

This clonotype was observed many times. The J gene is TRBJ1-1, the V gene TRBV3-1; no clear D gene. Deletions cut 1 base from V and 7 bases from J, with 10 bases between. The CDR3 has 13 residues. Germline V gene sequence: CDR1 LGHDT, CDR2 YNNKEL (reference sequence). DNA of the CDR3: TGTGCCAGCAGCCAAGTGTACGACCGTGAAGCTTTCTTT. Translation gives CASSQVYDREAFF.

This clonotype has ten or more counts. The chain is built from TRBV30 and TRBJ2-2; TRBD2 matches 12 bases. Losses at the gene ends were 4 bases for V and 8 bases for J; bases not matched to a gene: 5. Germline V gene sequence: CDR1 GTSNPN, CDR2 SVGIG (reference sequence). The CDR3 spans 14 residues. CDR3 sequence: CAWTRTSGTGELFF. In DNA, the CDR3 is TGTGCCTGGACCAGGACTAGCGGGACAGGGGAGCTGTTTTTT.

The V call is TRBV6-1, the J call TRBJ2-7, with D perhaps TRBD2 (6 bases). This CDR3 is built from 15 residues. CDR1 is MNHNS and CDR2 is SASEGT in the germline V gene. Trimming took 6 bases from V and 0 from J, leaving 15 bases between them. The CDR3 coding sequence is TGTGCCAGCAGCGAACCTAGCGTAAGCTCCTACGAGCAGTACTTC. Translated, it gives CASSEPSVSSYEQYF.

Many counts were recorded for this clonotype. This sequence joins TRBV6-2 or TRBV6-3 and TRBJ2-2, with 7 nucleotides matching TRBD2. The CDR3 has 15 amino acids. The germline V gene has CDR1 MNHEY and CDR2 SVGEGT. V shed 7 bases and J 1 base; nucleotides not matched to a gene: 6. The CDR3 spells CASKPSGENTGELFF. The CDR3 DNA follows: TGTGCCAGCAAGCCGAGCGGGGAGAACACCGGGGAGCTGTTTTTT.

This clonotype was found many times. This chain connects TRBV12-3 or TRBV12-4 to TRBJ2-1; 11 nucleotides agree with TRBD2. The CDR3 contains 19 residues. V shed 1 base and J 3 bases; nucleotides not matched to a gene: 11. CDR3 region: CASSLVTSGRGRDYNEQFF. The CDR3 bases are TGTGCCAGCAGTTTAGTAACTAGCGGGAGAGGAAGGGACTACAATGAGCAGTTCTTC.